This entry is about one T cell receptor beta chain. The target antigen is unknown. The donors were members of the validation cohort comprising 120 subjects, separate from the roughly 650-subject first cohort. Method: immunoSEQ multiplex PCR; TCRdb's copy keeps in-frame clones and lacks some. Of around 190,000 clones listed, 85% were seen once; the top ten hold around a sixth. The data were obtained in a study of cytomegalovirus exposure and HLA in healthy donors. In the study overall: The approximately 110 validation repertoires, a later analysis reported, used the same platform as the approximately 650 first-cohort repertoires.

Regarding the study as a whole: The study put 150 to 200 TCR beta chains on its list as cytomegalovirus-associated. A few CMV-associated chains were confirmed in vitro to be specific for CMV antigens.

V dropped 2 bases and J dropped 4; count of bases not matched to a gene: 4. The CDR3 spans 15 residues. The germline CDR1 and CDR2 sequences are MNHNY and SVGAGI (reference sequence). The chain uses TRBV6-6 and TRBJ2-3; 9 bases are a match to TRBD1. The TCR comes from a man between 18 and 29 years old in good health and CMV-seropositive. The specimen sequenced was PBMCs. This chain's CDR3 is CASSYGTGLPDTQYF. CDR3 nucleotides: TGTGCCAGCAGTTACGGGACAGGGCTGCCAGATACGCAGTATTTT.